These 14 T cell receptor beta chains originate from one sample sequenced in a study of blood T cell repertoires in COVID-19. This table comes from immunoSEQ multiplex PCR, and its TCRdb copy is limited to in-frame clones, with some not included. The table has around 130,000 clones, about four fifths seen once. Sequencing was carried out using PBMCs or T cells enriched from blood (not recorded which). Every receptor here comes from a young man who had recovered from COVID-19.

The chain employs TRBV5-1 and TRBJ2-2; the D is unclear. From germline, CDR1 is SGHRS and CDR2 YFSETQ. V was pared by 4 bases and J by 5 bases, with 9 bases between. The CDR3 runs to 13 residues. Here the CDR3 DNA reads TGCGCCAGCAGCACGACTTTGACCGGGGAGCTGTTTTTT. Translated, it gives CASSTTLTGELFF.

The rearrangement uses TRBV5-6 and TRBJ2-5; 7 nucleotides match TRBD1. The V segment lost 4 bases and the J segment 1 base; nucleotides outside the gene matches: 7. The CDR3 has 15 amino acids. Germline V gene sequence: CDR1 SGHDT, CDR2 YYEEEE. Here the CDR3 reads CASSAATGVQETQYF. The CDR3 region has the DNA TGTGCCAGCAGCGCGGCCACAGGGGTCCAAGAGACCCAGTACTTC.

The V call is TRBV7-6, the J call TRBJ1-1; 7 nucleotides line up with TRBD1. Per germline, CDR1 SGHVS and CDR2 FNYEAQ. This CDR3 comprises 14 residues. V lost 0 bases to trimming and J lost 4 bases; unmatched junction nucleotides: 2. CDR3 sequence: CASSLAPGGTEAFF. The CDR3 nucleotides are TGTGCCAGCAGCTTAGCCCCAGGGGGCACTGAAGCTTTCTTT.

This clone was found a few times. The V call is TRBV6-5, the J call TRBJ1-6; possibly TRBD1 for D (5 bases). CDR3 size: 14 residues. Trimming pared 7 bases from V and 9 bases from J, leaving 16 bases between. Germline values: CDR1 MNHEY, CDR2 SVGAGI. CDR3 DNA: TGTGCCAGCATCGTACAGGCTAGGGGTTCACCCCTCCACTTT. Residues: CASIVQARGSPLHF.

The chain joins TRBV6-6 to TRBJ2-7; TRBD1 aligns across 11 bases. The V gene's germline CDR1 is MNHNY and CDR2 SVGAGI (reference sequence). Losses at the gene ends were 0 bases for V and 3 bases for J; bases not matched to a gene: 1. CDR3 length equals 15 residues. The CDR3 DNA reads TGTGCCAGCAGTTACTCCGGGACAGGGGGCTACGAGCAGTACTTC. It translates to CASSYSGTGGYEQYF.

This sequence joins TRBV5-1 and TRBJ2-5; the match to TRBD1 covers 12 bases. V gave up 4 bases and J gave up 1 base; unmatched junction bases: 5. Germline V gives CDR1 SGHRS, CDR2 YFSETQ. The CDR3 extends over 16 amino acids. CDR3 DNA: TGCGCCAGCAGCCCTGGGACAGGGGGCATCCAAGAGACCCAGTACTTC. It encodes CASSPGTGGIQETQYF.

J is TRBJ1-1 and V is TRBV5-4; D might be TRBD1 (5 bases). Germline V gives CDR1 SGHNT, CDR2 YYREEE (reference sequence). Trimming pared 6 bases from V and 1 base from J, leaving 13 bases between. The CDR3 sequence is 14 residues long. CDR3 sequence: CASTPGRGNTEAFF. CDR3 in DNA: TGTGCCAGCACCCCAGGGCGGGGGAACACTGAAGCTTTCTTT.

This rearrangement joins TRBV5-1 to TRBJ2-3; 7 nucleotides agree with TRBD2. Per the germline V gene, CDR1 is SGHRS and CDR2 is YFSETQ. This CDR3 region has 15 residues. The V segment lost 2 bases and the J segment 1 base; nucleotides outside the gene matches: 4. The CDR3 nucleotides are TGCGCCAGCAGCTTTGGTACTAGCGGCACAGATACGCAGTATTTT. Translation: CASSFGTSGTDTQYF.

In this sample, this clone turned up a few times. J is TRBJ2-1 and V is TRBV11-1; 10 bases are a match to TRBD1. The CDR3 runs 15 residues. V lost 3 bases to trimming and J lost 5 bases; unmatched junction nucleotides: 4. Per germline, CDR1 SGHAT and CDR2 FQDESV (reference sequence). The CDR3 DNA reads TGTGCCAGCAGCTTCTGGGGACAGGGGAACAATGAGCAGTTCTTC. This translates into CASSFWGQGNNEQFF.

In DNA, the CDR3 is TGTGCCAGCAGCCACGGCGGAAGCTCCTACAATGAGCAGTTCTTC. Translated, it gives CASSHGGSSYNEQFF. The chain uses TRBV4-2 and TRBJ2-1, with no clear D. V shed 3 bases and J shed 0 bases, with 9 bases lying between them. CDR1 is LGHNA, CDR2 YNFKEQ, per germline. This CDR3 spans 15 amino acids.

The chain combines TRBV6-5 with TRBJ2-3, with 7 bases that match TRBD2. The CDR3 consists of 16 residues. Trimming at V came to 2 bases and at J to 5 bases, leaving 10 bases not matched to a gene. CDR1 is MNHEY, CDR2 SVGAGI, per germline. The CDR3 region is CASSYESGEGIDTQYF. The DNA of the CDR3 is TGTGCCAGCAGTTACGAAAGCGGGGAAGGCATAGATACGCAGTATTTT.

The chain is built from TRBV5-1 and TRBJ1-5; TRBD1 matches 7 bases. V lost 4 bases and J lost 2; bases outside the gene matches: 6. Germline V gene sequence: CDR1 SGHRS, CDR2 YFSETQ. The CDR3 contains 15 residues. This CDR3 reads CASSPEGAGNQPQHF. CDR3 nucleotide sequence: TGCGCCAGCAGCCCGGAGGGGGCAGGCAATCAGCCCCAGCATTTT. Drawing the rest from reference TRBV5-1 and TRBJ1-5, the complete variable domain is KAGVTQTPRYLIKTRGQQVTLSCSPISGHRSVSWYQQTPGQGLQFLFEYFSETQRNKGNFPGRFSGRQFSNSRSEMNVSTLELGDSALYLCASSPEGAGNQPQHFGDGTRLSIL.

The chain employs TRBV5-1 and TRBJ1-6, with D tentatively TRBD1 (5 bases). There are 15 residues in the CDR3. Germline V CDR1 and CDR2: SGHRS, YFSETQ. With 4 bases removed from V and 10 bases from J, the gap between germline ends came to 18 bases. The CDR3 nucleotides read TGCGCCAGCAGCCCGGCCTGGGGGGAGAGGTCACCCCTCCACTTT. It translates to CASSPAWGERSPLHF.

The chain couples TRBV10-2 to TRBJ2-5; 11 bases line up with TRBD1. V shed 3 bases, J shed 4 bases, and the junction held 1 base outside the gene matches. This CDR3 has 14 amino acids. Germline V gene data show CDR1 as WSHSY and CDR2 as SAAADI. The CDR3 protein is CASSDGTGGETQYF. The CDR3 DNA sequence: TGCGCCAGCAGTGATGGGACAGGGGGAGAGACCCAGTACTTC.